The following is a TCR beta chain sequence with its context. These data belong to a study of blood T cell repertoires in COVID-19. Seattle patient enrollment occurred during active infection, with longitudinal follow-up thereafter. CDR1 is SGDLS, CDR2 YYNGEE, per germline. V shed 4 bases, J shed 7 bases, and the junction held 5 bases outside the gene matches. The CDR3 totals 14 residues. Method: immunoSEQ multiplex PCR; TCRdb's copy keeps in-frame clones and lacks some. The sample holds around 200,000 clones; 83% are singletons and the top ten take roughly 1.3%. The chain couples TRBV9 to TRBJ2-4; 10 bases are a match to TRBD1. This sequence was found in a young woman with COVID-19, enrolled during active disease. The sequencing sample was made of peripheral blood. The DNA for the CDR3 is TGTGCCAGCAGCCAGGGACAGGGGCAGAACATTCAGTACTTC. This translates into CASSQGQGQNIQYF.